A single sample is the source of the 22 T cell receptor beta chains below, sequenced in a study of PD-L1 blockade in urothelial cancer. Some clones are missing from TCRdb's copy, which holds only in-frame ones; the method was immunoSEQ multiplex PCR. Of about 44,000 clones in the sample, 82% were seen once. The starting material was PBMCs, obtained around atezolizumab (anti-PD-L1) treatment. The receptors here all came from a man in his 70s with urothelial cancer.

The gene calls are TRBV19 and TRBJ1-1; maybe TRBD1 (5 bases). The length of the CDR3 is 16 residues. The V gene lost 2 bases and the J gene lost 4 bases, with 17 bases spanning the gap. Germline V CDR1 and CDR2: LNHDA, SQIVND (reference sequence). The CDR3 DNA reads as TGTGCCAGTAGTATATTCCAAGGAGGGACGGGCACTGAAGCTTTCTTT. Translated: CASSIFQGGTGTEAFF.

V is TRBV7-6 and J is TRBJ1-5, with TRBD1 matching over 7 bases. Germline trimming cut 4 bases from V and 2 bases from J; bases unmatched to any gene: 2. Germline loops: CDR1 SGHVS, CDR2 FNYEAQ. CDR3 length: 14 residues. The DNA of the CDR3 is TGTGCCAGCAGCTCCGGACAGGGCAATCAGCCCCAGCATTTT. As protein: CASSSGQGNQPQHF.

This rearrangement joins TRBV10-3 to TRBJ2-3; the D gene is possibly TRBD2 (6 bases). Germline CDR1 ENHRY, CDR2 SYGVKD. The CDR3 extends over 13 amino acids. Trimming stripped 4 bases from V and 6 bases from J, with 11 bases between. CDR3 sequence: CAISGSGVDTQYF. The DNA of the CDR3 is TGTGCCATCAGTGGTTCGGGGGTCGATACGCAGTATTTT.

V gene TRBV28 combines with J gene TRBJ1-5, with 7 bases fitting TRBD1. This CDR3 comprises 17 residues. Germline loops: CDR1 MDHEN, CDR2 SYDVKM. V trimming: 4 bases; J trimming: 0 bases; junction bases outside the gene matches: 9. The CDR3 DNA reads TGTGCCAGCAGTTCCCCGGGACAGACTTATAGCAATCAGCCCCAGCATTTT. Translated: CASSSPGQTYSNQPQHF.

V and J are TRBV9 and TRBJ1-1; D is possibly TRBD1 (6 bases). The CDR3 runs to 15 residues. V was trimmed by 4 bases and J by 0 bases, leaving 13 bases between them. The germline gives CDR1 SGDLS, CDR2 YYNGEE. The CDR3 bases are TGTGCCAGCAGCATCTATCAGGGGATGAACACTGAAGCTTTCTTT. It is translated as CASSIYQGMNTEAFF. Using reference TRBV9 and TRBJ1-1 for the parts outside the CDR3, the full variable domain is DSGVTQTPKHLITATGQRVTLRCSPRSGDLSVYWYQQSLDQGLQFLIQYYNGEERAKGNILERFSAQQFPDLHSELNLSSLELGDSALYFCASSIYQGMNTEAFFGQGTRLTVV.

The V call is TRBV19, the J call TRBJ2-7, with D perhaps matching TRBD2 (6 bases). Germline values: CDR1 LNHDA, CDR2 SQIVND (reference sequence). This CDR3 contains 17 residues. V lost 1 base to trimming and J lost 0 bases, with 16 bases between them. The CDR3 protein is CASSIATGEVSSYEQYF. For the CDR3, the DNA is TGTGCCAGTAGTATAGCAACGGGGGAGGTTAGCTCCTACGAGCAGTACTTC.

J is TRBJ2-5 and V is TRBV7-9; 8 nucleotides match TRBD2. V shed 4 bases, J shed 2 bases, and the junction held 9 bases outside the gene matches. The CDR3 covers 16 residues. CDR1 is SEHNR and CDR2 is FQNEAQ in the germline V gene (reference sequence). The CDR3 coding sequence is TGTGCCAGCAGCTCCCAGGTAGCGGGACTTCAAGAGACCCAGTACTTC. It yields the protein CASSSQVAGLQETQYF.

The chain combines TRBV29-1 with TRBJ2-1, with D possibly TRBD2 on 6 matching bases. The CDR3 consists of 12 residues. Between the trimmed V and J ends, which lost 4 bases and 6 bases, there was a span of 10 bases. Germline CDR1 is SQVTM and CDR2 is ANQGSEA. CDR3 bases: TGCAGCGTTGTTGAACTAGCCAATGAGCAGTTCTTC. This sequence encodes CSVVELANEQFF.

This clone was observed a single time. The V gene is TRBV5-1, the J gene TRBJ2-2, with D perhaps matching TRBD2 (5 bases). V lost 0 bases and J 2 bases, leaving 11 bases between the germline ends. CDR1 and CDR2 from the germline V gene are SGHRS and YFSETQ. The CDR3 is 16 residues long. CDR3 region: CASSLVRAVNTGELFF. The CDR3 coding sequence is TGCGCCAGCAGCTTGGTGAGGGCCGTAAACACCGGGGAGCTGTTTTTT.

The chain has TRBV7-6 and TRBJ1-1; 9 nucleotides line up with TRBD1. The trim removed 3 bases at V and 0 bases at J, leaving 2 bases unmatched. There are 15 residues in the CDR3. The germline V gene encodes CDR1 SGHVS and CDR2 FNYEAQ. CDR3 in amino acids: CASSLGTGMNTEAFF. The CDR3, as DNA: TGTGCCAGCAGCTTGGGGACAGGGATGAACACTGAAGCTTTCTTT. Combining the CDR3 with reference TRBV7-6 and TRBJ1-1 gives the whole variable domain GAGVSQSPRYKVTKRGQDVALRCDPISGHVSLYWYRQALGQGPEFLTYFNYEAQQDKSGLPNDRFSAERPEGSISTLTIQRTEQRDSAMYRCASSLGTGMNTEAFFGQGTRLTVV.

In this sample, this clone turned up a few times. The V gene is TRBV9, the J gene TRBJ2-3, with 10 bases identical to TRBD2. The CDR3 runs to 14 residues. V was clipped by 3 bases and J by 15 bases; unmatched bases: 13. The germline gives CDR1 SGDLS, CDR2 YYNGEE. The chain's CDR3 is CASSASGRAEGKYF. In DNA, the CDR3 is TGTGCCAGCAGCGCAAGCGGGAGGGCCGAGGGTAAATATTTT. Combining the CDR3 with reference TRBV9 and TRBJ2-3 gives the whole variable domain DSGVTQTPKHLITATGQRVTLRCSPRSGDLSVYWYQQSLDQGLQFLIQYYNGEERAKGNILERFSAQQFPDLHSELNLSSLELGDSALYFCASSASGRAEGKYFGPGTRLTVL.

This clone was observed a few times. The V call is TRBV19, the J call TRBJ1-1, with a weak D call TRBD1 (6 bases). The germline V gene encodes CDR1 LNHDA and CDR2 SQIVND (reference sequence). CDR3 size: 14 residues. V lost 3 bases and J 1 base, leaving 9 bases between the germline ends. The CDR3 sequence is CASSMRTENTEAFF. CDR3 bases: TGTGCCAGTAGTATGAGGACAGAGAACACTGAAGCTTTCTTT.

This chain uses TRBV5-1 with TRBJ2-5; TRBD1 matches 10 bases. Trimming removed 6 bases from V and 4 bases from J; junction bases left unmatched: 12. Germline CDR1 reads SGHRS; CDR2 reads YFSETQ. CDR3 length equals 16 residues. The CDR3 sequence is CASTSYGQGVGETQYF. Here the CDR3 DNA reads TGCGCCAGCACCTCGTACGGACAGGGGGTGGGAGAGACCCAGTACTTC.

This chain joins TRBV7-9 and TRBJ1-1; D uncertain. This CDR3 is built from 14 residues. Germline V CDR1 and CDR2: SEHNR, FQNEAQ (reference sequence). V shed 5 bases and J shed 1 base, with 11 bases lying between them. The CDR3 DNA reads TGTGCCAGCAGCCCTCAGACTAAGAACACTGAAGCTTTCTTT. Its protein is CASSPQTKNTEAFF. The variable domain in full, completed from reference TRBV7-9 and TRBJ1-1, reads DTGVSQNPRHKITKRGQNVTFRCDPISEHNRLYWYRQTLGQGPEFLTYFQNEAQLEKSRLLSDRFSAERPKGSFSTLEIQRTEQGDSAMYLCASSPQTKNTEAFFGQGTRLTVV.

The rearrangement uses TRBV7-2 and TRBJ2-2; 9 bases map to TRBD2. CDR1 is SGHTA and CDR2 is FQGNSA in the germline V gene. The CDR3 has 16 residues. The V and J ends lost 5 bases and 0 bases, in that order; junction bases with no gene match: 4. For the CDR3, the DNA is TGTGCCAGCAGCCCCCGACTAGCGGCGAACACCGGGGAGCTGTTTTTT. Its translation is CASSPRLAANTGELFF.

The rearrangement links TRBV21-1 to TRBJ1-2; the DNA was not compared with TRBD1, the D call given in the table. TRBV21-1 is designated a pseudogene. This CDR3 contains 14 residues. DNA for the CDR3: TGTGCCAGCAGCAAAGCGGGACAGGACTATGGCTACACCTTC. Translated, it gives CASSKAGQDYGYTF.

The chain employs TRBV7-3 and TRBJ1-1; D is undetermined. Germline-derived CDR1 and CDR2 are SGHTA and FQGTGA. V was cut by 2 bases and J by 0 bases, with 13 bases left in between. CDR3 length: 16 residues. The CDR3 nucleotides read TGTGCCAGCAGCTTATCCCCGCCGCCTATGAACACTGAAGCTTTCTTT. It yields the protein CASSLSPPPMNTEAFF.

J is TRBJ2-7 and V is TRBV5-6, with D possibly being TRBD2 (5 bases). The CDR3 contains 14 residues. Germline CDR1 SGHDT, CDR2 YYEEEE. With 2 bases removed from V and 1 base from J, the gap between germline ends came to 10 bases. The CDR3 DNA sequence: TGTGCCAGCAGCTTCGGACTGACTTCCTACGAGCAGTACTTC. It codes for CASSFGLTSYEQYF.

The CDR3 protein is CASSLQSQETQYF. In nucleotides, the CDR3 is TGCGCCAGCAGCTTACAGAGCCAAGAGACCCAGTACTTC. The chain employs TRBV5-1 and TRBJ2-5; D is uncertain. The V gene's germline CDR1 is SGHRS and CDR2 YFSETQ. CDR3 length: 13 residues. V was clipped by 2 bases and J by 1 base, with 6 bases between them.

This chain uses TRBV28 with TRBJ2-6; D perhaps matches TRBD1 (6 bases). The ends were cut back, 7 bases at V and 0 bases at J, with 10 bases in the middle. This CDR3 has 15 residues. Germline assignment: CDR1 MDHEN and CDR2 SYDVKM. CDR3 DNA: TGTGCCAGCACCCAGGGGAGCTCTGGGGCCAACGTCCTGACTTTC. Amino acids: CASTQGSSGANVLTF.

J is TRBJ1-4 and V is TRBV5-1, with TRBD1 matching 8 bases. The germline CDR1 and CDR2 sequences are SGHRS and YFSETQ. This CDR3 comprises 14 residues. Trimming at V came to 1 base and at J to 4 bases, leaving 0 bases not matched to a gene. Here the CDR3 DNA reads TGCGCCAGCAGCTTGACAGGGGGTAATGAAAAACTGTTTTTT. Translation gives CASSLTGGNEKLFF.

This chain links TRBV9 with TRBJ2-1; D is possibly TRBD2 (5 bases). V was pared by 2 bases and J by 8 bases, with 17 bases between. The CDR3 loop spans 15 amino acids. Germline V lookup: CDR1 SGDLS, CDR2 YYNGEE. CDR3 sequence: CASSVIRSSVDEQFF. CDR3 in DNA: TGTGCCAGCAGCGTCATACGGAGTAGCGTCGATGAGCAGTTCTTC.